These T cell receptor beta chains were read from a single sample in a study of T cell repertoires in cytomegalovirus infection. TCRdb independently ran MiXCR on the reads; one entry per CDR3 protein. The sample consists of 900,000 to 950,000 distinct CDR3 sequences, about a third of them appearing once. The antigens these receptors bind are not known. The sample consisted of cultured CD8+ T cells from PBMCs, taken from culture after CMV antigen stimulation. These receptors were taken from a human donor in good health (CMV status not recorded). Some clones in this sample may be carry-over from other donors' samples. CDR3s include the opening cysteine and the closing phenylalanine or tryptophan. Fields, in order: clone size, V gene, D gene, J gene, CDR3 length, CDR3 protein, CDR3 DNA. The D gene is left open where the match is weak. Clone size is stated in some rows and not others, as once, few, many or a class when expanded.

NA	TRBV14	NA	TRBJ1-1	15	CASSEFYGSNTEAFF	TGTGCCAGCAGCGAATTCTACGGATCGAACACTGAAGCTTTCTTT
NA	TRBV19	NA	TRBJ2-1	15	CASSIDQAAYNEQFF	TGTGCCAGTAGTATAGATCAGGCAGCCTACAATGAGCAGTTCTTC
NA	TRBV27	NA	TRBJ2-1	15	CASSNQWSSYNEQFF	TGTGCCAGCAGTAACCAGTGGAGCTCCTACAATGAGCAGTTCTTC
few	TRBV14	NA	TRBJ1-2	12	CASSHGDGGYTF	TGTGCCAGCAGCCACGGGGACGGTGGCTACACCTTC
NA	TRBV28	NA	TRBJ2-2	16	CASSYRTGRNTGELFF	TGTGCCAGCAGTTACCGCACGGGCAGGAACACCGGGGAGCTGTTTTTT
few	TRBV27	TRBD2	TRBJ2-2	15	CASSLAGGPSGELFF	TGTGCCAGCAGTTTAGCGGGGGGGCCCTCCGGGGAGCTGTTTTTT
many	TRBV6-1	NA	TRBJ1-3	17	CASSEDGLTLGGNTIYF	TGTGCCAGCAGTGAAGACGGGCTAACGTTGGGAGGAAACACCATATATTTT
NA	TRBV12-3/TRBV12-4	TRBD2	TRBJ2-2	16	CASSLILAGGIGELFF	TGTGCCAGCAGTTTGATCCTAGCGGGGGGGATCGGGGAGCTGTTTTTT
NA	TRBV20-1	NA	TRBJ1-2	13	CSAPGEGPYGYTF	TGCAGTGCACCCGGGGAGGGACCTTATGGCTACACCTTC
NA	TRBV12-3/TRBV12-4	NA	TRBJ1-1	15	CASSLLREKNTEAFF	TGTGCCAGCAGTTTATTGAGGGAAAAGAACACTGAAGCTTTCTTT
NA	TRBV15	NA	TRBJ1-5	20	CATSRPDWEDVGYSNQPQHF	TGTGCCACCAGCAGACCCGATTGGGAGGATGTAGGGTATAGCAATCAGCCCCAGCATTTT
NA	TRBV7-9	NA	TRBJ1-2	15	CASTGLGDEDYGYTF	TGTGCCAGCACTGGTCTGGGGGATGAGGACTATGGCTACACCTTC
NA	TRBV11-1	NA	TRBJ1-1	12	CTSSPMNTEAFF	TGTACCAGCAGCCCCATGAACACTGAAGCTTTCTTT
NA	TRBV20-1	NA	TRBJ1-2	10	CSAFWGIYTF	TGCAGTGCTTTCTGGGGAATCTACACCTTC
few	TRBV7-6	NA	TRBJ1-1	15	CASSLGSTLNTEAFF	TGTGCCAGCAGCTTAGGGAGCACCCTGAACACTGAAGCTTTCTTT
NA	TRBV7-6	TRBD1	TRBJ2-7	13	CASTGTGGSEQYF	TGTGCCAGTACCGGGACAGGGGGCAGTGAGCAGTACTTC
few	TRBV2	TRBD2	TRBJ2-5	15	CASSPLSGVQETQYF	TGTGCCAGCAGTCCTCTCAGCGGGGTCCAAGAGACCCAGTACTTC
NA	TRBV7-6	NA	TRBJ2-3	14	CASSLRIVADTQYF	TGTGCCAGCAGCTTACGAATAGTCGCCGATACGCAGTATTTT
many	TRBV7-2	TRBD1	TRBJ2-2	14	CASSPGQGVGELFF	TGTGCCAGCAGCCCGGGACAGGGTGTCGGGGAGCTGTTTTTT
few	TRBV7-6	NA	TRBJ2-5	14	CASSLADSKETQYF	TGTGCCAGCAGCTTAGCAGATAGCAAAGAGACCCAGTACTTC
NA	TRBV7-9	NA	TRBJ1-2	13	CASSLRDIYGYTF	TGTGCCAGCAGCTTGAGGGACATCTATGGCTACACCTTC
few	TRBV4-3	TRBD2	TRBJ2-2	18	CASSQGIPSGGATGELFF	TGCGCCAGCAGCCAAGGAATTCCTAGCGGGGGGGCTACCGGGGAGCTGTTTTTT
NA	TRBV6-5	NA	TRBJ1-1	17	CASSYPKGQSGVTEAFF	TGTGCCAGCAGTTACCCGAAAGGACAGAGCGGGGTCACTGAAGCTTTCTTT
NA	TRBV7-9	NA	TRBJ2-7	16	CASSLVVRDGSYEQYF	TGTGCCAGCAGCTTAGTGGTCCGGGACGGTTCCTACGAGCAGTACTTC
many	TRBV4-1	TRBD1	TRBJ1-1	14	CASSQGDRSTEAFF	TGCGCCAGCAGCCAAGGGGACAGGTCTACTGAAGCTTTCTTT
few	TRBV9	TRBD2	TRBJ2-1	15	CASSVGTSWRNEQFF	TGTGCCAGCAGCGTAGGGACTAGTTGGCGCAATGAGCAGTTCTTC
NA	TRBV2	NA	TRBJ1-6	15	CASSEAPGVNSPLHF	TGTGCCAGCAGTGAAGCTCCAGGGGTTAATTCACCCCTCCACTTT
NA	TRBV4-3	NA	TRBJ2-3	18	CASSQDPGPPQGTDTQYF	TGCGCCAGCAGCCAAGATCCCGGACCTCCCCAAGGGACAGATACGCAGTATTTT
NA	TRBV12-3/TRBV12-4	NA	TRBJ2-7	15	CASRATSGPSYEQYF	TGTGCCAGCAGGGCTACCTCGGGACCATCCTACGAGCAGTACTTC
few	TRBV29-1	TRBD1	TRBJ2-1	14	CSVFGQGVYNEQFF	TGCAGCGTCTTCGGACAGGGGGTTTACAATGAGCAGTTCTTC
few	TRBV6-5	NA	TRBJ1-4	16	CASSYSKVDGYGYLFF	TGTGCCAGCAGTTACTCGAAAGTTGATGGGTATGGTTACCTGTTTTTT
NA	TRBV11-2	NA	TRBJ2-6	19	CASSLVGGGHRSGANVLTF	TGTGCCAGCAGCTTAGTAGGGGGGGGACACCGCTCTGGGGCCAACGTCCTGACTTTC
NA	TRBV6-1	TRBD1	TRBJ2-5	15	CASSYGTGRLETQYF	TGTGCCAGCAGCTACGGGACAGGGAGGTTGGAGACCCAGTACTTC
few	TRBV6-5	TRBD1	TRBJ2-5	15	CASSPLQGNRETQYF	TGTGCCAGCAGTCCCTTACAGGGGAATAGAGAGACCCAGTACTTC
NA	TRBV11-2	TRBD1	TRBJ1-1	14	CASSLDRDRIEAFF	TGTGCCAGCAGCTTAGACCGGGACAGGATTGAAGCTTTCTTT
NA	TRBV4-3	TRBD1	TRBJ1-2	14	CASSEGQSNYGYTF	TGCGCCAGCAGCGAGGGACAGTCTAACTATGGCTACACCTTC
few	TRBV4-2	NA	TRBJ2-7	13	CASSQKVAYEQYF	TGTGCCAGCAGCCAGAAAGTAGCCTACGAGCAGTACTTC
NA	TRBV2	NA	TRBJ2-7	13	CASSEAVSYEQYF	TGTGCCAGCAGTGAGGCGGTCTCCTACGAGCAGTACTTC
NA	TRBV20-1	NA	TRBJ2-5	15	CSARDWQGPGETQYF	TGCAGTGCTAGAGATTGGCAGGGGCCGGGGGAGACCCAGTACTTC
NA	TRBV6-5	TRBD1	TRBJ2-7	15	CASSHHLDRGGEQYF	TGTGCCAGCAGTCACCACCTCGACAGGGGGGGCGAGCAGTACTTC
many	TRBV7-3	NA	TRBJ2-6	15	CASSLSGAGANVLTF	TGTGCCAGCAGCTTATCGGGGGCCGGGGCCAACGTCCTGACTTTC
NA	TRBV20-1	TRBD2	TRBJ2-3	17	CSATQTRLAFPVDTQYF	TGCAGTGCTACTCAGACCCGACTAGCTTTCCCTGTGGATACGCAGTATTTT